The T cell receptor (beta chain) described here comes from a study of CD8 T cells in ankylosing spondylitis (dated by TCRdb to 2015 to 2018). Background for the entire study: To find TCR variants linked to disease, the study profiled T cell receptor beta repertoires in ankylosing spondylitis patients and healthy donors. The full study cohort was made up of 25 to 30 ankylosing spondylitis patients and around 100 healthy donors. Peripheral blood samples were taken, and synovial fluid was additionally collected from ankylosing spondylitis patients.

The CDR3 covers 16 residues, taking in both the cysteine and the phenylalanine. The entry retains the CDR3 DNA only, 48 bases that are in frame from base 1. V gives up 3 bases and J gives up 2 bases, and the segment between their germline ends measures 11 bases. CDR1 and CDR2, per the germline V gene, are MGHDK and SYGVNS. Instrument used: Illumina HiSeq 2500. Quantitative 5'-RACE with molecular barcodes was used to prepare TCR beta libraries. From the authors' description of their analysis: A new computational method, built on a probabilistic model of VDJ rearrangement, was used to identify disease-linked TCR variants. TCRdb's own reprocessing of the public reads used fastp at Q25 and MiXCR and kept productive beta chains. Under each unique CDR3 protein, matching rows form one entry showing the most common genes and DNA. For this entry, the V and J calls and clone size follow TCRdb and not the study's own pipeline. This sample lists 250,000 or so distinct CDR3 sequences; roughly a quarter were detected once. The ten most abundant clones make up more than 0.6% of the sample.

Of note for this clonotype: What this receptor recognizes is not known. Base qualities were left out, and no much larger clone turns up one base away.

Findings and caveats that apply to the study as a whole: Some of the motif variants had been reported before in the synovial fluid and blood of reactive arthritis patients, a finding that suggests common disease-initiation mechanisms. The disease-linked clones were reported as significantly enriched in matched synovial fluid samples from ankylosing spondylitis patients. The disease-linked clones showed a CD8+ phenotype and occurred at relatively low frequencies in peripheral blood. Blood from ankylosing spondylitis patients appeared to be characterized by a TCR beta motif made up of about 8 highly homologous amino acid variants.

The receptor comes from a male donor with ankylosing spondylitis or in good health (not recorded which). The source material was blood, either unsorted or a sorted T cell fraction (not recorded which). In this chain, TRBV25-1 is recombined with TRBJ1-6; TRBD1 is perhaps the D gene, given 6 matching bases. The DNA sequence is TGTGCCAGCAGTGACCCCAGACAGGCCTATAATTCACCCCTCCACTTT. Translated, this is CASSDPRQAYNSPLHF.